Following are 14 T cell receptor beta chains from one sample sequenced in a study of PD-L1 blockade in urothelial cancer. Time point in this sample: peripheral blood 6 weeks after treatment start. Clones were sequenced by immunoSEQ multiplex PCR, and TCRdb holds only the in-frame ones, with some missing. The sample has 45,000 to 50,000 clones; approximately 81% are singletons. The specimen was PBMCs, collected around atezolizumab (anti-PD-L1) treatment. The receptors derive from a man aged 65 to 85 with urothelial cancer.

This clone was counted a few times. The V gene is TRBV28, the J gene TRBJ1-2, with 8 bases lining up with TRBD1. Germline-derived CDR1 and CDR2 are MDHEN and SYDVKM. This CDR3 is 14 amino acids long. V gave up 4 bases and J gave up 3 bases; unmatched junction bases: 4. CDR3 sequence reads: CASSSGQAHYGYTF. The CDR3 DNA reads TGTGCCAGCAGTTCGGGACAGGCCCACTATGGCTACACCTTC.

V and J are TRBV6-5 and TRBJ1-1; 7 positions match TRBD1. This CDR3 is 15 amino acids long. The V gene's germline CDR1 is MNHEY and CDR2 SVGAGI. The V and J ends lost 2 bases and 6 bases, in that order; junction bases with no gene match: 9. CDR3 coding DNA: TGTGCCAGCAGTTACCGCCGCAAGGGGGCCGCTGAAGCTTTCTTT. This sequence encodes CASSYRRKGAAEAFF.

The chain recombines TRBV29-1 with TRBJ2-1; TRBD2 matches at 11 bases. CDR3 length: 15 amino acids. Germline V gene sequence: CDR1 SQVTM, CDR2 ANQGSEA. Trimming removed 5 bases from V and 1 base from J; junction bases left unmatched: 4. DNA for the CDR3: TGCAGCGTTTTAGCGGGAGGGAGGTCCTACAATGAGCAGTTCTTC. Residues: CSVLAGGRSYNEQFF.

This clone has more than one count but fewer than ten. The V call is TRBV5-3, the J call TRBJ2-7; 8 nucleotides line up with TRBD2. TRBV5-3 is reported as an ORF; its role is uncertain. The J segment lost 4 bases and the V segment lost 4 bases, leaving 4 bases of the junction unmatched. The CDR3 consists of 13 residues. CDR3 sequence reads: CARSRGLVYEQYF. CDR3 in DNA: TGTGCCAGAAGCAGGGGACTAGTTTACGAGCAGTACTTC.

The chain carries TRBV7-9 and TRBJ2-5, with D uncertain. Per germline, CDR1 SEHNR and CDR2 FQNEAQ (reference sequence). The V end lost 2 bases, the J end lost 2 bases, and 6 bases lay between the germline ends. There are 13 residues in the CDR3. CDR3 amino acids: CASSLYLQETQYF. The CDR3 DNA reads TGTGCCAGCAGCTTATATCTACAAGAGACCCAGTACTTC.

The CDR3 nucleotides are TGCAGCGTTGAATCGGCCGGGAACACAGATACGCAGTATTTT. Residues: CSVESAGNTDTQYF. This rearrangement joins TRBV29-1 to TRBJ2-3, with D perhaps matching TRBD2 (5 bases). CDR1 SQVTM and CDR2 ANQGSEA come from the germline V gene. V lost 2 bases, J lost 2 bases, and 11 bases lay in between. The CDR3 is 14 residues long.

The V call is TRBV4-2, the J call TRBJ2-2, with 16 bases lining up with TRBD2. With 1 base clipped from V and 4 bases from J, the junction kept 6 bases outside the gene matches. This CDR3 region has 19 residues. The V gene's germline CDR1 is LGHNA and CDR2 YNFKEQ. CDR3 region: CASSQVGLAGGPRTGELFF. CDR3 in DNA: TGTGCCAGCAGCCAAGTGGGACTAGCGGGAGGGCCTCGCACCGGGGAGCTGTTTTTT.

V is TRBV7-9 and J is TRBJ2-2, with 9 bases aligning to TRBD1. This CDR3 is 16 amino acids long. The V gene end was trimmed by 5 bases and the J gene end by 3 bases; junction bases not matched to a gene: 7. CDR1 SEHNR and CDR2 FQNEAQ come from the germline V gene (reference sequence). DNA for the CDR3: TGTGCCAGCAGCGAGTACGGGACAGGGTACACCGGGGAGCTGTTTTTT. Protein: CASSEYGTGYTGELFF.

This clone came up once. The chain joins TRBV6-5 to TRBJ2-7, with 11 bases aligning to TRBD2. Trimming cost V 6 bases and J 5 bases; bases outside gene matches: 6. The CDR3 is 14 amino acids. Germline V gene data show CDR1 as MNHEY and CDR2 as SVGAGI. This CDR3 reads CASRTSGSRDEQYF. DNA of the CDR3: TGTGCCAGCAGAACTAGCGGGAGTCGAGACGAGCAGTACTTC.

In its sample, this clone is hyperexpanded. This sample includes further DNA sequences coding for the same CDR3. The rearrangement joins TRBV11-2 to TRBJ2-3, with a possible D match to TRBD2 (6 bases). Trimming took off 3 bases at V and 0 bases at J, with 10 bases between the two ends. Per germline, CDR1 SGHAT and CDR2 FQNNGV. The CDR3 totals 15 residues. The CDR3 spells CASSLASGSTDTQYF. The CDR3 DNA reads as TGTGCCAGCAGCTTGGCGAGCGGGAGCACAGATACGCAGTATTTT.

The chain joins TRBV9 to TRBJ2-1, with 8 bases aligning to TRBD2. Germline loops: CDR1 SGDLS, CDR2 YYNGEE. The junction had 5 bases not matched to a gene; V was cut back by 5 bases and J by 1 base. The CDR3 runs to 15 residues. The CDR3 DNA follows: TGTGCCAGCAGTTCCGGGAGGGCATCCTACAATGAGCAGTTCTTC. This translates into CASSSGRASYNEQFF.

The chain has TRBV25-1 and TRBJ2-7, with a possible D match to TRBD1 (5 bases). Per germline, CDR1 MGHDK and CDR2 SYGVNS. The CDR3 runs to 14 residues. V was shortened by 3 bases and J by 6 bases, with 15 bases between the two germline ends. Here the CDR3 DNA reads TGTGCCAGCAGTGATCCCCCAAGTGGGGCCGAGCAGTACTTC. This encodes CASSDPPSGAEQYF.

This clone came up a few times. V gene TRBV30 combines with J gene TRBJ1-1, with 8 bases identical to TRBD1. Trimming took 0 bases from V and 0 from J; bases not matched to a gene: 3. The CDR3 consists of 15 residues. Looked up from germline, CDR1 is GTSNPN and CDR2 is SVGIG (reference sequence). The CDR3 DNA reads TGTGCCTGGAGTGTCAACAGGGGGTTGAACACTGAAGCTTTCTTT. Translated, it gives CAWSVNRGLNTEAFF.

V gene TRBV10-3 combines with J gene TRBJ1-1, with 7 bases matching TRBD1. The CDR3 runs 14 residues. V dropped 0 bases and J dropped 3; count of bases not matched to a gene: 1. Looked up from germline, CDR1 is ENHRY and CDR2 is SYGVKD. DNA of the CDR3: TGTGCCATCAGTGAGTCGACAGGGCACACTGAAGCTTTCTTT. Translating it yields CAISESTGHTEAFF.